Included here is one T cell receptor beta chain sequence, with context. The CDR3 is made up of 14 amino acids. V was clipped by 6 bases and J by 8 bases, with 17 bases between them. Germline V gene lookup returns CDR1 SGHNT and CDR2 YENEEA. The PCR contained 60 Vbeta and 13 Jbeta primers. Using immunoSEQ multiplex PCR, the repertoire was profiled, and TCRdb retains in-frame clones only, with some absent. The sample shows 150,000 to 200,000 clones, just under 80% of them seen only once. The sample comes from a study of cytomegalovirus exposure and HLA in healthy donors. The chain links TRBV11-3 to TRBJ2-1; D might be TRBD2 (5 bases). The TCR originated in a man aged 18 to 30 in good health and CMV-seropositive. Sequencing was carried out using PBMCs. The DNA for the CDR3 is TGTGCCAGCAGTCCCGGGGTTAGTCCCCATGAGCAGTTCTTC. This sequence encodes CASSPGVSPHEQFF.